The T cell receptor beta chain described here comes from a study of T-cell memory formation after mild COVID-19. Study-level results: In pre-infection memory, a portion of responding clones appeared, which suggested that cross-reactive memory joined.

The 5'RACE method, run with constant-segment primers, produced TCR alpha and TCR beta cDNA libraries (carrying sample barcodes and UMIs). Using its own MiXCR run on the 5' RACE reads, TCRdb lists one record per CDR3 protein. This table holds approximately 28,000 distinct CDR3 sequences, more than 10% found once. This clonotype came up many times. Its target is not known. Trimming pared 10 bases from V and 7 bases from J, leaving 20 bases between. The CDR3 loop spans 14 amino acids. The germline gives CDR1 ENHRY, CDR2 SYGVKD. The rearrangement joins TRBV10-3 to TRBJ1-5, with D possibly matching TRBD1 (6 bases). Material for sequencing was PBMCs or a T cell subset sorted from them (not recorded which). The receptor was derived from an adult woman who had mild COVID-19 (a few samples of this study predate the infection). Cell type and time point are not known. The CDR3 here is CASRSGQQGQPQHF. CDR3 nucleotide sequence: TGTGCCAGTAGGTCGGGGCAGCAGGGGCAGCCCCAGCATTTT.